These 9 T cell receptor beta chains share one sample of origin, sequenced in a study of blood T cell repertoires in COVID-19. Method: immunoSEQ multiplex PCR; TCRdb's copy keeps in-frame clones and lacks some. The sample has 45,000 to 65,000 clones; about 83% are singletons. Sequencing was done on a sample of peripheral blood. Receptors were obtained from a man aged 40-49 years with acute or convalescent COVID-19.

This sequence joins TRBV5-1 and TRBJ1-3; D possibly corresponds to TRBD1 (6 bases). Per germline, CDR1 SGHRS and CDR2 YFSETQ. V was cut by 0 bases and J by 2 bases, with 12 bases left in between. The CDR3 is made up of 16 amino acids. CDR3 sequence reads: CASSLGGAGAGNTIYF. The CDR3 DNA follows: TGCGCCAGCAGCTTGGGAGGCGCAGGGGCTGGAAACACCATATATTTT.

This clone was seen just once. V gene TRBV19 combines with J gene TRBJ2-2, with 10 nucleotides matching TRBD1. Trimming at V came to 4 bases and at J to 5 bases, leaving 7 bases not matched to a gene. In germline, CDR1 is LNHDA, CDR2 SQIVND (reference sequence). The CDR3 is made up of 16 amino acids. CDR3 region: CASSTLGTGETGELFF. CDR3 DNA: TGTGCCAGTAGTACCCTTGGGACAGGGGAGACCGGGGAGCTGTTTTTT.

The chain is built from TRBV7-2 and TRBJ2-5; TRBD2 matches 15 bases. The V gene's germline CDR1 is SGHTA and CDR2 FQGNSA. The V and J ends lost 1 base and 4 bases, in that order; junction bases with no gene match: 4. The CDR3 covers 17 residues. The CDR3: CASSLGTSGGAGETQYF. The CDR3 region has the DNA TGTGCCAGCAGCTTAGGGACTAGCGGGGGGGCTGGAGAGACCCAGTACTTC.

This clone has only a few counts. The V call is TRBV5-8, the J call TRBJ2-7; D might be TRBD2 (5 bases). Deletions cut 1 base from V and 5 bases from J, with 13 bases between. Germline CDR1 and CDR2: SGHTS and YDEGEE. CDR3 length: 14 amino acids. CDR3 in amino acids: CASSLFGERNEQYF. CDR3 coding DNA: TGTGCCAGCAGCTTGTTCGGGGAACGGAACGAGCAGTACTTC.

This clone was detected once. The genes are TRBV2 and TRBJ2-1, with 12 bases matching TRBD2. Trimming cost V 6 bases and J 8 bases; bases outside gene matches: 8. The germline gives CDR1 SNHLY, CDR2 FYNNEI. CDR3 length equals 15 residues. In nucleotides, the CDR3 is TGTGCCAGCAGAGAGACTAGCGGGAGATTGGATGAGCAGTTCTTC. This gives the protein CASRETSGRLDEQFF. The whole variable domain, remainder taken from reference TRBV2 and TRBJ2-1, is EPEVTQTPSHQVTQMGQEVILRCVPISNHLYFYWYRQILGQKVEFLVSFYNNEISEKSEIFDDQFSVERPDGSNFTLKIRSTKLEDSAMYFCASRETSGRLDEQFFGPGTRLTVL.

The chain uses TRBV19 and TRBJ1-2; TRBD1 agrees at 9 bases. The germline V gene encodes CDR1 LNHDA and CDR2 SQIVND (reference sequence). J was trimmed by 5 bases and V by 7 bases; bases with no gene match: 8. This CDR3 has 14 residues. The CDR3 here is CASTPGQGSYGYTF. The CDR3 nucleotides are TGTGCCAGTACCCCGGGACAGGGATCTTATGGCTACACCTTC.

The V gene is TRBV4-1, the J gene TRBJ2-5; 11 bases agree with TRBD2. The V segment lost 4 bases and the J segment 4 bases; nucleotides outside the gene matches: 8. Per the germline V gene, CDR1 is MGHRA and CDR2 is YSYEKL. The CDR3 totals 16 residues. This CDR3 reads CASSPLTLAGGETQYF. The CDR3 bases are TGCGCCAGCAGCCCCTTAACCCTAGCGGGAGGAGAGACCCAGTACTTC.

The CDR3 nucleotides read TGTGCCAGCAGCTTTCCCAGCTCCTATAATTCACCCCTCCACTTT. Translated, it gives CASSFPSSYNSPLHF. The J gene is TRBJ1-6, the V gene TRBV5-6, with D hard to call. Germline V gene lookup returns CDR1 SGHDT and CDR2 YYEEEE. Trimming took 2 bases from V and 0 from J, leaving 6 bases between them. The CDR3 is made up of 15 amino acids.

This clone was detected only once. The rearrangement links TRBV5-1 to TRBJ1-1; D is possibly TRBD1 (6 bases). V was trimmed by 5 bases and J by 1 base, leaving 12 bases between them. Germline-derived CDR1 and CDR2 are SGHRS and YFSETQ. The CDR3 runs 14 residues. The CDR3 loop is CASRIATGNTEAFF. The CDR3 DNA sequence: TGCGCCAGCAGGATCGCGACAGGGAACACTGAAGCTTTCTTT.